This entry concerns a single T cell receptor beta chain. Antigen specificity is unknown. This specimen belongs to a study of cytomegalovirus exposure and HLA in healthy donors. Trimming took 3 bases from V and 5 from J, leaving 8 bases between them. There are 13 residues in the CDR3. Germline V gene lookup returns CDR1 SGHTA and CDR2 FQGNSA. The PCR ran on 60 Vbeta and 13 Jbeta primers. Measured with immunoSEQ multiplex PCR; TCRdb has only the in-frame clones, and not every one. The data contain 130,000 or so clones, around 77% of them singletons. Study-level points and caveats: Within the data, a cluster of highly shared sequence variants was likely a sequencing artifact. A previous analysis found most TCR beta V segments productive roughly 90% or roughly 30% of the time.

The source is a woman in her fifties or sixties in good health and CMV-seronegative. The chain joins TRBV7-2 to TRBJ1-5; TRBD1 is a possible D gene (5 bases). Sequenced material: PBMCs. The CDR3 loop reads CASSFSRDQPQHF. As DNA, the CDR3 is TGTGCCAGCAGCTTCTCCAGGGATCAGCCCCAGCATTTT. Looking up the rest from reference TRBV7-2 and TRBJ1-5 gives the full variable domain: GAGVSQSPSNKVTEKGKDVELRCDPISGHTALYWYRQSLGQGLEFLIYFQGNSAPDKSGLPSDRFSAERTGGSVSTLTIQRTQQEDSAVYLCASSFSRDQPQHFGDGTRLSIL.